The table lists the clone carrying this TCR beta chain with a few counts. The source of the sample is a study of post-analysis software for immune sequencing data. The library was made from cDNA and included unique molecular identifiers. Using its own MiXCR run on the PCR reads, TCRdb lists one record per CDR3 protein. Found here are 820,000 or so distinct CDR3 sequences, about 50% of them singletons; the top ten hold under 6%. Sequencing input: blood. This receptor was identified in a girl between 10 and 17 years old with multiple sclerosis.

CDR3 nucleotides: TGTGCCAGCAGTTACTGGGGGTCCTACGAGCAGTACTTC. Encoded protein: CASSYWGSYEQYF. V gene TRBV6-5 combines with J gene TRBJ2-7; possibly TRBD1 or TRBD2 for D (5 bases each). This CDR3 has 13 residues. Trimming stripped 1 base from V and 1 base from J, with 5 bases between. CDR1 MNHEY and CDR2 SVGAGI come from the germline V gene.